The following is a TCR beta chain sequence with its context. The sample comes from a study of control samples from healthy donors and cancer patients. CDR3 length: 13 amino acids. Deletions cut 6 bases from V and 4 bases from J, with 13 bases between. Per the germline V gene, CDR1 is SGDLS and CDR2 is YYNGEE. Sequenced by immunoSEQ multiplex PCR; TCRdb stores in-frame clones only, minus some. This table holds 400,000 to 500,000 clones, about 93% found once. The receptor was derived from a man in his forties or fifties with head and neck cancer. The chain couples TRBV9 to TRBJ1-1; D might be TRBD1 (6 bases). The source material was PBMCs. Written as DNA, the CDR3 is TGTGCCAGCAATCAAGGGGGGGGCACTGAAGCTTTCTTT. Amino acid sequence: CASNQGGGTEAFF.